This paragraph reports one T cell receptor (beta chain). This sample is drawn from a study of blood T cell repertoires in COVID-19. Across the whole study: The United States, Italy and Spain provided the acute and convalescent COVID-19 samples. Sources were T cells, B-cell-depleted T cells, or PBMCs; the material itself was cDNA or gDNA.

CDR1 and CDR2 from the germline V gene are KGHSH and LQKENI. This CDR3 has 16 residues. V gave up 3 bases and J gave up 5 bases; unmatched junction bases: 10. In the authors' workflow: Estimation of nucleated cell counts relied on the amplification of reference gene primers. Here immunoSEQ multiplex PCR was the method, and the copy in TCRdb shows in-frame clones only, minus some. Clonal size and the V and J genes are those of that table, whereas D and trimming came from the DNA. The sample records approximately 110,000 clones, 80% being singletons. J is TRBJ1-2 and V is TRBV18; 9 bases map to TRBD1. Material: peripheral blood. The receptor was derived from a human donor in a cohort sampled during active or convalescent COVID-19. The CDR3 is CASSPTGGPTRYGYTF. The CDR3 bases are TGTGCCAGCTCACCCACAGGGGGCCCAACCCGGTATGGCTACACCTTC.